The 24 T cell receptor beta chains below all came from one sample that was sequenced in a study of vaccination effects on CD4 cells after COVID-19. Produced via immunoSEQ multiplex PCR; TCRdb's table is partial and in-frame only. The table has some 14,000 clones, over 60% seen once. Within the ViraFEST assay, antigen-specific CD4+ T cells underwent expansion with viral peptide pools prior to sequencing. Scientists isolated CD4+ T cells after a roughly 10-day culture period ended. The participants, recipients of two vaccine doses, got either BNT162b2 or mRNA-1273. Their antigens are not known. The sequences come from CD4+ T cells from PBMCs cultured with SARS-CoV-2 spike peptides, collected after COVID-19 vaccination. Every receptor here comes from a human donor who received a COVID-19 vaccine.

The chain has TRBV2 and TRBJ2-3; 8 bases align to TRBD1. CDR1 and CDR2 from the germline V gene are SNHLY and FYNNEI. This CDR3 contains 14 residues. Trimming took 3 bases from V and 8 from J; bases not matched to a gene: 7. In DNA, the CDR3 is TGTGCCAGCAGTGATGGACAGGGTTTTGTTACGCAGTATTTT. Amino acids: CASSDGQGFVTQYF.

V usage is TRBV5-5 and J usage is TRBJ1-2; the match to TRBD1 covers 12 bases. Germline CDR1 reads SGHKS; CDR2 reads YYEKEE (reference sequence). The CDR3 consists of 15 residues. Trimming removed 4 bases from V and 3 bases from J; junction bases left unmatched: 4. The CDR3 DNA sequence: TGTGCCAGCAGCCGGGACAGGGGGCAAGACTATGGCTACACCTTC. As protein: CASSRDRGQDYGYTF.

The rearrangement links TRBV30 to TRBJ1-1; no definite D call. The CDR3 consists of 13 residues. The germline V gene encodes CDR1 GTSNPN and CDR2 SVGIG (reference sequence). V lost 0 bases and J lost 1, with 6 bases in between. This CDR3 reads CAWSVSTNTEAFF. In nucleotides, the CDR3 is TGTGCCTGGAGTGTTTCCACGAACACTGAAGCTTTCTTT.

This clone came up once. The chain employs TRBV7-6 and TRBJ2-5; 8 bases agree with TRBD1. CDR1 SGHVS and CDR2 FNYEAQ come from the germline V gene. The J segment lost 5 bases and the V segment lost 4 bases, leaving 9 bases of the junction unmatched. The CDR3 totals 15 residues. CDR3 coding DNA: TGTGCCAGCAGCTCGGGAACTGACAGGGGCGAGACCCAGTACTTC. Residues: CASSSGTDRGETQYF.

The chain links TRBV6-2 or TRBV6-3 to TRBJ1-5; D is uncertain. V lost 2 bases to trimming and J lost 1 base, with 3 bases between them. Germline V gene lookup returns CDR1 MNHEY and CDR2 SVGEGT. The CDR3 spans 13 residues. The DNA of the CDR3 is TGTGCCAGCAGTTACAGGAGCAATCAGCCCCAGCATTTT. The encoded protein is CASSYRSNQPQHF.

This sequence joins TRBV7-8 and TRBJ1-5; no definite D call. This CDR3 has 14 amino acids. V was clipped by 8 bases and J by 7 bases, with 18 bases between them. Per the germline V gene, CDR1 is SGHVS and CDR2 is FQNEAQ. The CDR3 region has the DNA TGTGCCAGCCAGGACGGGGTAACGGGACAGCCCCAGCATTTT. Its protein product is CASQDGVTGQPQHF.

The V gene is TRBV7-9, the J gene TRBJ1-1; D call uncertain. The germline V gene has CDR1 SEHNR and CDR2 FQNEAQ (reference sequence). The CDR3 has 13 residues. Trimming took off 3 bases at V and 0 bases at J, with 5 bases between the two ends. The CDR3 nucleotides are TGTGCCAGCAGCTTGACGGTGAACACTGAAGCTTTCTTT. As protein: CASSLTVNTEAFF.

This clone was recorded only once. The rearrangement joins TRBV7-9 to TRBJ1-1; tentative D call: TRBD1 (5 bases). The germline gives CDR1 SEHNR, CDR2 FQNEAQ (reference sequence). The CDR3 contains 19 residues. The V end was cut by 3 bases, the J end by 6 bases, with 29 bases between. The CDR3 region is CASSFGFGGSRPIGSEAFF. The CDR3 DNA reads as TGTGCCAGCAGCTTCGGTTTTGGGGGATCGAGACCAATCGGGTCTGAAGCTTTCTTT.

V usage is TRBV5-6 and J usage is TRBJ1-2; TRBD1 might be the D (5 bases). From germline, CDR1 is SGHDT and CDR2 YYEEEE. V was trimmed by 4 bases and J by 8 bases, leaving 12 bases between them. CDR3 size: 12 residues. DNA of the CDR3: TGTGCCAGCAGCGTAGACTGGGGGGGCTACACCTTC. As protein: CASSVDWGGYTF.

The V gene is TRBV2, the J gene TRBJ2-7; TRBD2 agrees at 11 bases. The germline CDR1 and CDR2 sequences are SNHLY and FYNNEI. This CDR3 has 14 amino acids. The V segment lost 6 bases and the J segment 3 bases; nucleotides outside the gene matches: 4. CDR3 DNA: TGTGCCAGCAGGGCCCTAGCGGGAGGCTACGAGCAGTACTTC. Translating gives CASRALAGGYEQYF.

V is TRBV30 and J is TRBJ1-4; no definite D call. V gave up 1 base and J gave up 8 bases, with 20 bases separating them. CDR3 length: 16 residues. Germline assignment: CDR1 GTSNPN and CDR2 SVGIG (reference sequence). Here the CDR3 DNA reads TGTGCCTGGAGTGACAGACAACCCTTGATCGGAGAAAAACTGTTTTTT. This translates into CAWSDRQPLIGEKLFF.

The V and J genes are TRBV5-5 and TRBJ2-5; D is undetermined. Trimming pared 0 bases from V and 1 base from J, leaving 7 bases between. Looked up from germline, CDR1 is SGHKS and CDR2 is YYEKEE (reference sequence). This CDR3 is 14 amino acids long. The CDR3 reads CASSLVAFQETQYF. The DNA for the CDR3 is TGTGCCAGCAGCTTGGTTGCCTTCCAAGAGACCCAGTACTTC.

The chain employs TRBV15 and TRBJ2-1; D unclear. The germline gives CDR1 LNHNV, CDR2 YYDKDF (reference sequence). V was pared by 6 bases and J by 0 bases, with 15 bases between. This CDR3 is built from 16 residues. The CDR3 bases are TGTGCCACCAGGATACCCGGCGCGAGCTCCTACAATGAGCAGTTCTTC. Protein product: CATRIPGASSYNEQFF.

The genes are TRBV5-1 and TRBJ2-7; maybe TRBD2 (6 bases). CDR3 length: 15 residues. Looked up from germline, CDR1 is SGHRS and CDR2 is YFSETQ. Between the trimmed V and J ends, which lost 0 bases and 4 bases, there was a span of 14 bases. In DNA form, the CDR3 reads TGCGCCAGCAGCTTGGGTCGGGGGAGCTCATACGAGCAGTACTTC. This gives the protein CASSLGRGSSYEQYF.

This CDR3 is CASTRGRSNTEAFF. CDR3 DNA: TGTGCCAGTACCAGGGGCCGTTCGAACACTGAAGCTTTCTTT. The chain has TRBV19 and TRBJ1-1, with a weak D call TRBD1 (6 bases). Between the trimmed V and J ends, which lost 7 bases and 1 base, there was a span of 13 bases. CDR3 size: 14 residues. CDR1 and CDR2 from the germline V gene are LNHDA and SQIVND (reference sequence).

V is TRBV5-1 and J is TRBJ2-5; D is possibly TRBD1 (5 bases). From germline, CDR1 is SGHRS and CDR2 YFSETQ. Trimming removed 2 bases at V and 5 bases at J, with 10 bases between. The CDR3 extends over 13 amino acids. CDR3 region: CASSLGKGETQYF. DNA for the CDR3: TGCGCCAGCAGCTTAGGAAAGGGGGAGACCCAGTACTTC.

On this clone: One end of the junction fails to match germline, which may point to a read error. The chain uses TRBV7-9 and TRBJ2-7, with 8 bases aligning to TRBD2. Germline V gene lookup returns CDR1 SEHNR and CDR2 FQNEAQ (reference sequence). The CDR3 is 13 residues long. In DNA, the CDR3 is TGTGCCAGCAGCCCCTCCCCCACTAGCGGAGGACTCTTC. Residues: CASSPSPTSGGLF.

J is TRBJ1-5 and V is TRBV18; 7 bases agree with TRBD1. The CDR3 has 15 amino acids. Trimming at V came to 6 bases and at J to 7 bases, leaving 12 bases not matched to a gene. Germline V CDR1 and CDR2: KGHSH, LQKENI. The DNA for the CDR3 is TGTGCCAGCTCCACCACGCACAGGGGAGGGCAGCCCCAGCATTTT. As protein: CASSTTHRGGQPQHF.

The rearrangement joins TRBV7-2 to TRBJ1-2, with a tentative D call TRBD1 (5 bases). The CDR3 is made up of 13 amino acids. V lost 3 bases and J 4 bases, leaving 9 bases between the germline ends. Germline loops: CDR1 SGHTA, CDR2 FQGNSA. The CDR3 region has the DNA TGTGCCAGCAGCTTGGACAAGAGCTATGGCTACACCTTC. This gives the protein CASSLDKSYGYTF.

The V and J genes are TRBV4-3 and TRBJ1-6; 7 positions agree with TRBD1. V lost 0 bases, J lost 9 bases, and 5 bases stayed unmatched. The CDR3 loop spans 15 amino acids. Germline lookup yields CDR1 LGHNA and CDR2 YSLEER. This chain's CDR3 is CASSQDFQGVSPLHF. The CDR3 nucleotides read TGCGCCAGCAGCCAAGATTTCCAGGGGGTTTCACCCCTCCACTTT.

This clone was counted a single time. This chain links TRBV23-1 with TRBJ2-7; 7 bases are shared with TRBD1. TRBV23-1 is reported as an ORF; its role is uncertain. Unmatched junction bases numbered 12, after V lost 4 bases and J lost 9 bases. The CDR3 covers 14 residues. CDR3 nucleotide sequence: TGCGCCAGCAGTCGCTCCCAAGACAGGGCGGGGCAGTACTTC. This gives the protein CASSRSQDRAGQYF.

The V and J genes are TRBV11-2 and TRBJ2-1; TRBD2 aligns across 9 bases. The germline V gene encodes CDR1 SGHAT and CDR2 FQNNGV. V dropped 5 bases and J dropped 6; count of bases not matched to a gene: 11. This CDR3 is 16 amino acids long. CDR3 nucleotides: TGTGCCAGCAGCCCCTGGGCGGGGGGGCCGGTCAATGAGCAGTTCTTC. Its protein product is CASSPWAGGPVNEQFF. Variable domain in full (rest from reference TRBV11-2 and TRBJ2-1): EAGVAQSPRYKIIEKRQSVAFWCNPISGHATLYWYQQILGQGPKLLIQFQNNGVVDDSQLPKDRFSAERLKGVDSTLKIQPAKLEDSAVYLCASSPWAGGPVNEQFFGPGTRLTVL.

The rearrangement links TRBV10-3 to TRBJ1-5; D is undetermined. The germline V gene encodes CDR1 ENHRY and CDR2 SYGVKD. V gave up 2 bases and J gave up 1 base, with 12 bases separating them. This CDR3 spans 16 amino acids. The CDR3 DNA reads TGTGCCATCAGTGAGGATTTCCTGTCGAGCAATCAGCCCCAGCATTTT. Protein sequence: CAISEDFLSSNQPQHF.

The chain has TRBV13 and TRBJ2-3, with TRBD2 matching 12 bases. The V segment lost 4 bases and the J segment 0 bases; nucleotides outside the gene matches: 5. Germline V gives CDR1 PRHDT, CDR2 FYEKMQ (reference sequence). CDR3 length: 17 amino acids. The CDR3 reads CASSSTTSGGSTDTQYF. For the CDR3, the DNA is TGTGCCAGCAGCTCGACGACTAGCGGGGGCAGCACAGATACGCAGTATTTT. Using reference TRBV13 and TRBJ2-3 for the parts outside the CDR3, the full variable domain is AAGVIQSPRHLIKEKRETATLKCYPIPRHDTVYWYQQGPGQDPQFLISFYEKMQSDKGSIPDRFSAQQFSDYHSELNMSSLELGDSALYFCASSSTTSGGSTDTQYFGPGTRLTVL.